The present T cell receptor (beta chain) was sequenced within a study of T-cell reconstitution after alpha-beta-depleted transplantation in children. General study results and limits: Newly made T cells mostly supplied T-cell counts and diversity one year after transplant. Some patients showed high day-60 TCRbeta diversity, which derived from surviving recipient T cells and thymic progenitors. As was reported, about two months after transplant, alpha-beta T cells came from several hundred expanded graft clones.

Molecular barcoding with unique molecular identifiers was used for the TCRbeta library. TCRdb re-analysed the PCR reads in MiXCR, keeping a single row per CDR3 protein. The sample carries 350,000 to 500,000 distinct CDR3 sequences, about 45% recorded once. This clonotype was observed a handful of times. Its antigen is currently unknown. CDR3 length: 14 residues. Germline values: CDR1 LGHNA, CDR2 YNFKEQ. Deletions cut 2 bases from V and 3 bases from J, with 8 bases between. Source: PBMCs, taken before TCRalphabeta/CD19-depleted stem cell transplant. This rearrangement joins TRBV4-2 to TRBJ1-3; D gene uncertain. The clonotype was recovered from a girl aged 2 to 10 with aplastic anemia, due to receive a stem cell transplant. CDR3 bases: TGTGCCAGCAGCCAAAGCTGGGGTGGAAACACCATATATTTT. Residues: CASSQSWGGNTIYF.